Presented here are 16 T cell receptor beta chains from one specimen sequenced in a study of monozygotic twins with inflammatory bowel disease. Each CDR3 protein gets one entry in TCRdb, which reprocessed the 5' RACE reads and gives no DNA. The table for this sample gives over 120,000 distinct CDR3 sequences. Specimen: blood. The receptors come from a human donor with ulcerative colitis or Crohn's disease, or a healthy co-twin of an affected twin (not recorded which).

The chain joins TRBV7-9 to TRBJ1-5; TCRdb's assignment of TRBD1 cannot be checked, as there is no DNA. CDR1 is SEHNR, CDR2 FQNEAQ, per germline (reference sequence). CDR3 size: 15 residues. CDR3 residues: CASSLAWDTNQPQHF.

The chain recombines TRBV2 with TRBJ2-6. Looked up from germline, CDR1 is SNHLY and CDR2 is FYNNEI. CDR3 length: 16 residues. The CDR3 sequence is CASTQGRLSGANVLTF.

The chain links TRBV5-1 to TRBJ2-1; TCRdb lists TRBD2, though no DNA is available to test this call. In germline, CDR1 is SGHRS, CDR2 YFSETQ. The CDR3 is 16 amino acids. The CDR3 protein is CASSSSSGQSYNEQFF. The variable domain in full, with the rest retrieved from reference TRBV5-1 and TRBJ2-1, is KAGVTQTPRYLIKTRGQQVTLSCSPISGHRSVSWYQQTPGQGLQFLFEYFSETQRNKGNFPGRFSGRQFSNSRSEMNVSTLELGDSALYLCASSSSSGQSYNEQFFGPGTRLTVL.

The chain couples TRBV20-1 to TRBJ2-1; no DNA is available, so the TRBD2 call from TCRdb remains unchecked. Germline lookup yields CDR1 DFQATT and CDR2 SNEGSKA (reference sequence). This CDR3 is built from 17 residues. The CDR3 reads CSATSFGREGPRNEQFF.

The CDR3 reads CSAREGESSYNEQFF. The chain couples TRBV20-1 to TRBJ2-1; TCRdb returns TRBD1, unconfirmable since there is no DNA. This CDR3 comprises 15 residues. Germline CDR1 and CDR2: DFQATT and SNEGSKA (reference sequence).

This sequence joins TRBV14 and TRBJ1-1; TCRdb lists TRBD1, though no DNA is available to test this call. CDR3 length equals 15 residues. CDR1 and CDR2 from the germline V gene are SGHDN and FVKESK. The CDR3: CASSYNRGRDTEAFF. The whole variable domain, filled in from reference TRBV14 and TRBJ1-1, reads EAGVTQFPSHSVIEKGQTVTLRCDPISGHDNLYWYRRVMGKEIKFLLHFVKESKQDESGMPNNRFLAERTGGTYSTLKVQPAELEDSGVYFCASSYNRGRDTEAFFGQGTRLTVV.

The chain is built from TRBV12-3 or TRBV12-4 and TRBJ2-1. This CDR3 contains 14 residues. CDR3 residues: CASSRDRRYNEQFF.

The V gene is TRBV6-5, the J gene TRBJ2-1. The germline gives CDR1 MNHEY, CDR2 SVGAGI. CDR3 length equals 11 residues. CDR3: CASTRYNEQFF.

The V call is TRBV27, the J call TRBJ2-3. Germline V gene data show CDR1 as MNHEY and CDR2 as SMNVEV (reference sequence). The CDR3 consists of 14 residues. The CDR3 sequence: CASSLFWSSDTQYF.

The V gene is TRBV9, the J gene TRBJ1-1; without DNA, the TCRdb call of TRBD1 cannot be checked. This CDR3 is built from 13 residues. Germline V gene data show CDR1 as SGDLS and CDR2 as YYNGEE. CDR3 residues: CASSVGTGSEAFF. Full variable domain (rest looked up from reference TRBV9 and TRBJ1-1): DSGVTQTPKHLITATGQRVTLRCSPRSGDLSVYWYQQSLDQGLQFLIQYYNGEERAKGNILERFSAQQFPDLHSELNLSSLELGDSALYFCASSVGTGSEAFFGQGTRLTVV.

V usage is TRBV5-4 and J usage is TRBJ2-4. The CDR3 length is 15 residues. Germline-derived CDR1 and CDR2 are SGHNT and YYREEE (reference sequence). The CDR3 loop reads CASSLDRIAKNIQYF.

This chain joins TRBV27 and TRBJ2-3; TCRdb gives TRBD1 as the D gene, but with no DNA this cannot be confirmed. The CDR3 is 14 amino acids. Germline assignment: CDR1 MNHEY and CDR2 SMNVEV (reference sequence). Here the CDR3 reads CASRDRVHTDTQYF.

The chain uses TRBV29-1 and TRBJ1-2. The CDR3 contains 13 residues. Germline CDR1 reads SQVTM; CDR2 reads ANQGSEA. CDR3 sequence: CSVESGSVYGYTF.

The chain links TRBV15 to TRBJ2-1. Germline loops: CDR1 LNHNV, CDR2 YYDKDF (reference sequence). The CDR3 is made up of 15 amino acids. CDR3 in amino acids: CATSRVAEPDNEQFF.

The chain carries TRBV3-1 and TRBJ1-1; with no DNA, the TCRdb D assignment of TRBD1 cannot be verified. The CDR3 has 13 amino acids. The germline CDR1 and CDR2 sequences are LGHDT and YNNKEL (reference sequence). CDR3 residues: CASSYRGNTEAFF.

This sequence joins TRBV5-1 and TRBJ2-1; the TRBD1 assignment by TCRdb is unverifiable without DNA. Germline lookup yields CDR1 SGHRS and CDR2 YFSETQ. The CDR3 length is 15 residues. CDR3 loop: CASSLGGAIYNEQFF.